What follows are 28 T cell receptor beta chains derived from one specimen sequenced in a study of T cell repertoires in cytomegalovirus infection. TCRdb reanalysed the reads using MiXCR and keeps one entry per CDR3 protein. The sample comprises about 360,000 distinct CDR3 sequences, about 35% of which are singletons, and roughly 14% rests with the top ten. These receptors' antigens are unknown. Sample: cultured PBMCs, taken from culture after CMV antigen stimulation. These receptors were collected from a human donor in good health (CMV status not recorded). Some clones in this sample may be carry-over from other donors' samples.

This clonotype was observed a few times. The chain joins TRBV7-6 to TRBJ2-1, with 13 bases aligning to TRBD2. This CDR3 spans 16 amino acids. Germline CDR1 SGHVS, CDR2 FNYEAQ. Trimming cost V 4 bases and J 7 bases; bases outside gene matches: 7. The CDR3 nucleotides read TGTGCCAGCAGCTCACTAGCGGGAGGGCGTCGGAATGAGCAGTTCTTC. Its translation is CASSSLAGGRRNEQFF. The full variable domain, with the rest looked up from reference TRBV7-6 and TRBJ2-1, is GAGVSQSPRYKVTKRGQDVALRCDPISGHVSLYWYRQALGQGPEFLTYFNYEAQQDKSGLPNDRFSAERPEGSISTLTIQRTEQRDSAMYRCASSSLAGGRRNEQFFGPGTRLTVL.

The chain couples TRBV18 to TRBJ2-1, with 7 bases that match TRBD2. The germline gives CDR1 KGHSH, CDR2 LQKENI. The CDR3 contains 18 residues. Trimming cost V 2 bases and J 12 bases; bases outside gene matches: 22. This CDR3 is CASSPYLRRAGLVNSQFF. CDR3 coding DNA: TGTGCCAGCTCACCATACCTACGGAGGGCCGGACTAGTTAATTCGCAGTTCTTC.

The chain has TRBV20-1 and TRBJ1-1; a weak D match, TRBD1 (5 bases). Germline V gene sequence: CDR1 DFQATT, CDR2 SNEGSKA (reference sequence). The V and J ends lost 5 bases and 9 bases respectively, with 16 bases between them. This CDR3 contains 12 residues. The CDR3: CSAPLDSGKAFF. The CDR3 DNA sequence: TGCAGTGCTCCCCTCGACAGTGGGAAAGCTTTCTTT.

Only a few counts were recorded for this clonotype. Here the CDR3 reads CASSQEWNGGVNEQFF. In DNA, the CDR3 is TGCGCCAGCAGCCAAGAATGGAACGGGGGGGTCAATGAGCAGTTCTTC. The genes are TRBV4-3 and TRBJ2-1; 8 nucleotides line up with TRBD2. With V trimmed by 0 bases and J by 6 bases, 7 bases remained unmatched. CDR1 is LGHNA and CDR2 is YSLEER in the germline V gene. CDR3 length equals 16 residues.

The CDR3: CASSLVRLAGLYEQYF. The CDR3 DNA sequence: TGTGCCAGCAGTTTAGTTCGACTAGCGGGACTCTACGAGCAGTACTTC. The V and J genes are TRBV12-3 or TRBV12-4 and TRBJ2-7; 11 bases line up with TRBD2. CDR3 length equals 16 residues. Trimming cost V 1 base and J 3 bases; bases outside gene matches: 5.

This chain links TRBV19 with TRBJ1-1; D call uncertain. This CDR3 is 13 amino acids long. V was pared by 5 bases and J by 0 bases, with 7 bases between. Germline lookup yields CDR1 LNHDA and CDR2 SQIVND (reference sequence). DNA of the CDR3: TGTGCCAGTAGTTCGGCCTTGAACACTGAAGCTTTCTTT. Protein product: CASSSALNTEAFF. Supplemented by reference TRBV19 and TRBJ1-1, the full variable domain reads DGGITQSPKYLFRKEGQNVTLSCEQNLNHDAMYWYRQDPGQGLRLIYYSQIVNDFQKGDIAEGYSVSREKKESFPLTVTSAQKNPTAFYLCASSSALNTEAFFGQGTRLTVV.

A single count supports this clonotype. The chain employs TRBV6-2 or TRBV6-3 and TRBJ2-7; 10 bases are shared with TRBD1. CDR3 length: 14 residues. J lost 6 bases, V lost 6 bases, and 8 bases had no gene match. Germline CDR1 is MNHEY and CDR2 is SVGEGT. The CDR3 sequence: CASRTGGTDGEQYF. DNA of the CDR3: TGTGCCAGCAGGACAGGGGGCACCGACGGCGAGCAGTACTTC.

About this clonotype itself: A junction boundary mismatches the germline segment, possibly from a read error. V usage is TRBV19 and J usage is TRBJ2-1; no clear D. Germline V gives CDR1 LNHDA, CDR2 SQIVND (reference sequence). The CDR3 covers 12 residues. CDR3 region: CASSIGPLEQFF. In DNA form, the CDR3 reads TGTGCCAGTAGCATAGGACCCTTGGAGCAGTTCTTC.

This clonotype was detected ten times or more. The chain recombines TRBV7-2 with TRBJ1-2; 7 nucleotides line up with TRBD1. The CDR3 length is 16 residues. J gave up 4 bases and V 6 bases, and 14 bases lay outside the gene matches. The V gene's germline CDR1 is SGHTA and CDR2 FQGNSA. The CDR3 protein is CASRRGPHLEAYGYTF. CDR3 coding DNA: TGTGCCAGCAGGAGGGGGCCGCATCTGGAGGCCTATGGCTACACCTTC.

The chain couples TRBV19 to TRBJ1-4, with a tentative D call TRBD1 (6 bases). V was trimmed by 5 bases and J by 8 bases, leaving 21 bases between them. The germline CDR1 and CDR2 sequences are LNHDA and SQIVND (reference sequence). CDR3 size: 16 residues. CDR3 nucleotides: TGTGCCAGTAGTCCGAAGCGGGGGGGCTTATACGAAAAACTGTTTTTT. Its translation is CASSPKRGGLYEKLFF.

This chain connects TRBV11-2 to TRBJ2-1; D uncertain. CDR1 is SGHAT and CDR2 is FQNNGV in the germline V gene. V lost 0 bases and J lost 6, with 18 bases in between. The CDR3 is 17 residues long. The CDR3 reads CASSLDPLVLNFNEQFF. The DNA of the CDR3 is TGTGCCAGCAGCTTAGATCCTTTAGTCCTTAACTTCAATGAGCAGTTCTTC.

Here the CDR3 reads CASRHGMPNSPLHF. The CDR3 bases are TGTGCCAGCAGACACGGGATGCCCAATTCACCCCTCCACTTT. The chain combines TRBV5-6 with TRBJ1-6; D gene uncertain. The CDR3 loop spans 14 amino acids. CDR1 is SGHDT, CDR2 YYEEEE, per germline. The germline V and J ends were trimmed by 5 bases and 7 bases, with 13 bases remaining between them.

This chain joins TRBV15 and TRBJ2-7; D unclear. Germline V gene data show CDR1 as LNHNV and CDR2 as YYDKDF (reference sequence). V shed 3 bases and J shed 3 bases, with 18 bases lying between them. This CDR3 spans 16 amino acids. As DNA, the CDR3 is TGTGCCACCAGCAGCGTGTCGGCCTCAAGCCTCTACGAGCAGTACTTC. It specifies CATSSVSASSLYEQYF.

The V call is TRBV7-6, the J call TRBJ1-5; D remains ambiguous. V gave up 5 bases and J gave up 5 bases, with 10 bases separating them. This CDR3 spans 13 amino acids. CDR1 is SGHVS and CDR2 is FNYEAQ in the germline V gene. The CDR3 coding sequence is TGTGCCAGCAGCCCCGGGGTTCATCAGCCCCAGCATTTT. Residues: CASSPGVHQPQHF. Looking up the rest from reference TRBV7-6 and TRBJ1-5 gives the full variable domain: GAGVSQSPRYKVTKRGQDVALRCDPISGHVSLYWYRQALGQGPEFLTYFNYEAQQDKSGLPNDRFSAERPEGSISTLTIQRTEQRDSAMYRCASSPGVHQPQHFGDGTRLSIL.

This clonotype was observed a few times. V is TRBV7-2 and J is TRBJ1-6; D not certain. The CDR3 has 17 amino acids. Germline V gene sequence: CDR1 SGHTA, CDR2 FQGNSA. The V end lost 5 bases, the J end lost 7 bases, and 21 bases lay between the germline ends. The chain's CDR3 is CASSLGWPQVENSPLHF. The DNA for the CDR3 is TGTGCCAGCAGCCTCGGCTGGCCCCAGGTGGAGAATTCACCCCTCCACTTT.

This clonotype was counted a few times. The J gene is TRBJ2-5, the V gene TRBV6-6, with TRBD2 as a possible D gene (5 bases). The germline V gene has CDR1 MNHNY and CDR2 SVGAGI (reference sequence). The CDR3 covers 14 residues. Deletions cut 2 bases from V and 7 bases from J, with 14 bases between. The CDR3 is CASSYDSGRGTQYF. The CDR3 region has the DNA TGTGCCAGCAGTTACGATTCCGGCCGGGGGACCCAGTACTTC.

This clonotype was recorded a few times. The chain combines TRBV7-9 with TRBJ2-4, with 9 bases aligning to TRBD2. This CDR3 comprises 16 residues. In germline, CDR1 is SEHNR, CDR2 FQNEAQ (reference sequence). V dropped 5 bases and J dropped 7; count of bases not matched to a gene: 12. CDR3 loop: CASSRYRAAGGNIQYF. Here the CDR3 DNA reads TGTGCCAGCAGCCGTTACAGGGCTGCGGGGGGGAACATTCAGTACTTC. Using reference TRBV7-9 and TRBJ2-4 for the parts outside the CDR3, the full variable domain is DTGVSQNPRHKITKRGQNVTFRCDPISEHNRLYWYRQTLGQGPEFLTYFQNEAQLEKSRLLSDRFSAERPKGSFSTLEIQRTEQGDSAMYLCASSRYRAAGGNIQYFGAGTRLSVL.

The CDR3 DNA follows: TGTGCCAGCAGCCCAATAATAAACAGGGTAGCCGGCTACACCTTC. Translation: CASSPIINRVAGYTF. This rearrangement joins TRBV7-2 to TRBJ1-2, with D perhaps matching TRBD1 (6 bases). V lost 5 bases to trimming and J lost 8 bases, with 21 bases between them. Germline V gene sequence: CDR1 SGHTA, CDR2 FQGNSA. The CDR3 is 15 amino acids.

The chain couples TRBV28 to TRBJ2-1; D is uncertain. CDR1 and CDR2 from the germline V gene are MDHEN and SYDVKM. This CDR3 contains 15 residues. V was clipped by 5 bases and J by 0 bases, with 11 bases between them. The CDR3 loop reads CASSVPGSSYNEQFF. For the CDR3, the DNA is TGTGCCAGCAGTGTCCCGGGTAGCTCCTACAATGAGCAGTTCTTC.

This clonotype was detected a few times. The V and J genes are TRBV27 and TRBJ2-3; D is unresolved. CDR3 length: 16 amino acids. Germline V lookup: CDR1 MNHEY, CDR2 SMNVEV (reference sequence). Trimming stripped 3 bases from V and 4 bases from J, with 17 bases between. The CDR3 coding sequence is TGTGCCAGCAGTTTTAATCTGGGCGGTGCGGCAGATACGCAGTATTTT. As protein: CASSFNLGGAADTQYF.

This clonotype occurred a few times. The genes are TRBV7-9 and TRBJ2-1; 10 nucleotides align to TRBD2. Germline V CDR1 and CDR2: SEHNR, FQNEAQ (reference sequence). The CDR3 spans 17 residues. Unmatched junction bases numbered 9, after V lost 0 bases and J lost 7 bases. The CDR3 loop is CASSLAKREGLKNEQFF. CDR3 nucleotide sequence: TGTGCCAGCAGCTTAGCGAAGCGGGAGGGCCTAAAAAATGAGCAGTTCTTC.

The V and J genes are TRBV20-1 and TRBJ2-1, with 10 positions matching TRBD2. The trim removed 5 bases at V and 7 bases at J, leaving 11 bases unmatched. The CDR3 totals 15 residues. In germline, CDR1 is DFQATT, CDR2 SNEGSKA (reference sequence). This CDR3 is CSAGGLATRRNEQFF. The CDR3 nucleotides are TGCAGTGCTGGGGGACTAGCGACCAGACGTAATGAGCAGTTCTTC.

The V gene is TRBV4-1, the J gene TRBJ2-1, with D perhaps TRBD1 (6 bases). Germline values: CDR1 MGHRA, CDR2 YSYEKL. V was pared by 4 bases and J by 7 bases, with 23 bases between. There are 17 residues in the CDR3. CDR3 coding DNA: TGCGCCAGCAGCCTTACACCCGGGACATACGATGTAAATGAGCAGTTCTTC. Translated, it gives CASSLTPGTYDVNEQFF.

This chain joins TRBV19 and TRBJ1-1; D remains ambiguous. Germline V CDR1 and CDR2: LNHDA, SQIVND (reference sequence). The CDR3 is made up of 14 amino acids. Trimming cost V 3 bases and J 0 bases, with 8 bases left between them. The CDR3: CASSMEPVNTEAFF. The CDR3, as DNA: TGTGCCAGTAGTATGGAGCCCGTGAACACTGAAGCTTTCTTT.

This clonotype was recorded many times. The rearrangement links TRBV11-2 to TRBJ1-5; TRBD1 matches at 7 bases. Looked up from germline, CDR1 is SGHAT and CDR2 is FQNNGV. This CDR3 region has 14 residues. Trimming took 5 bases from V and 4 from J; bases not matched to a gene: 5. CDR3 region: CASSNQGGNQPQHF. CDR3 bases: TGTGCCAGCAGCAATCAGGGGGGGAATCAGCCCCAGCATTTT.

The chain has TRBV6-2 or TRBV6-3 and TRBJ2-7; no definite D call. In germline, CDR1 is MNHEY, CDR2 SVGEGT. The CDR3 runs to 14 residues. CDR3 DNA sequence: TGTGCCGGCAGTACCCGGTGGGTCGGGTACGAGCAGTACGTC. It yields the protein CAGSTRWVGYEQYV.

This clonotype was seen many times. The chain employs TRBV7-2 and TRBJ2-1; D possibly corresponds to TRBD1 (5 bases). V lost 5 bases and J lost 0, with 17 bases in between. This CDR3 is built from 17 residues. Germline CDR1 and CDR2: SGHTA and FQGNSA. This chain's CDR3 is CASSPWGGQSSYNEQFF. In DNA, the CDR3 is TGTGCCAGCAGCCCCTGGGGCGGCCAAAGCTCCTACAATGAGCAGTTCTTC.

This clonotype came up once. The gene calls are TRBV12-3 or TRBV12-4 and TRBJ1-5, with 7 bases fitting TRBD1. CDR3 size: 16 residues. Losses at the gene ends were 6 bases for V and 0 bases for J; bases not matched to a gene: 8. DNA for the CDR3: TGTGCCAGCAGCCCTGGGACAGCAGATAGCAATCAGCCCCAGCATTTT. It encodes CASSPGTADSNQPQHF.